This T cell receptor beta chain was retrieved from a study of STAT5B mutations in CD4+ large granular lymphocyte leukemia. This clone has just a few counts. The survey-level immunoSEQ assay was used. As handled by the study authors: The detection floor for productive clonotype frequency was 2.59 x 10-5. Generated by immunoSEQ multiplex PCR, the TCRdb table keeps only in-frame clones and is missing some. From that table come the V and J calls and clone size; the DNA was used to work out D and trimming. The table includes approximately 30,000 clones, about 77% detected once. This TCR was sampled from a human donor in good health. Sequencing used CD4+ T cells from blood buffy coats.

The DNA of the CDR3 is TGTGCCAGCAGTTTATATGGGGTGGTCAATCAGCCCCAGCATTTT. Translated: CASSLYGVVNQPQHF. V usage is TRBV27 and J usage is TRBJ1-5, with unresolved D. The CDR3 is 15 amino acids. V was cut by 1 base and J by 3 bases, with 10 bases left in between. Germline CDR1 reads MNHEY; CDR2 reads SMNVEV (reference sequence).